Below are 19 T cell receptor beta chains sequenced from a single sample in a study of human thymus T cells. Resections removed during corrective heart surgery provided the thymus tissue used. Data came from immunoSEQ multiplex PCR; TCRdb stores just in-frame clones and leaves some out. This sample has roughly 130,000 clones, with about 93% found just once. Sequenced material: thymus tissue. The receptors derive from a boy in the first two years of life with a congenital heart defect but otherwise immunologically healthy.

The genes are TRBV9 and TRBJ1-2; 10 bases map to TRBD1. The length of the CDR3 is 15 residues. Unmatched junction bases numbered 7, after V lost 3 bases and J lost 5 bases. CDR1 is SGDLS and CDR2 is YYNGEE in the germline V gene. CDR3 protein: CASSEGQGIRYGYTF. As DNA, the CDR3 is TGTGCCAGCAGCGAGGGACAGGGGATTCGGTATGGCTACACCTTC. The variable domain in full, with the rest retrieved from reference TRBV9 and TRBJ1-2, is DSGVTQTPKHLITATGQRVTLRCSPRSGDLSVYWYQQSLDQGLQFLIQYYNGEERAKGNILERFSAQQFPDLHSELNLSSLELGDSALYFCASSEGQGIRYGYTFGSGTRLTVV.

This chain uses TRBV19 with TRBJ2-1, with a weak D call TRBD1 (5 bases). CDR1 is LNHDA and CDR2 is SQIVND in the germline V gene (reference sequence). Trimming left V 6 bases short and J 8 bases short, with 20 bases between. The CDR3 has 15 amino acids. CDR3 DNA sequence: TGTGCCAGTAGAAAACAGGTAGATAGTCGCTATGAGCAGTTCTTC. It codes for CASRKQVDSRYEQFF.

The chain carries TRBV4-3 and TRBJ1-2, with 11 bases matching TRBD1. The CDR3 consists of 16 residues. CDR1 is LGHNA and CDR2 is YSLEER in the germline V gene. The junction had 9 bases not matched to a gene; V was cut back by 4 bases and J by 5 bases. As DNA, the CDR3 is TGCGCCAGCAGCCGTGAAAGGACAGGGGGCCAGTATGGCTACACCTTC. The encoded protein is CASSRERTGGQYGYTF.

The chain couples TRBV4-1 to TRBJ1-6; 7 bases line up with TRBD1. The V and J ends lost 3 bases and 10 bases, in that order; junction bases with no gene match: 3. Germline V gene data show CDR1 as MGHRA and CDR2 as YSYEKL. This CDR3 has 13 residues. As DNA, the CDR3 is TGCGCCAGCAGCCAGTTACAGGGGTCACCCCTCCACTTT. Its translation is CASSQLQGSPLHF.

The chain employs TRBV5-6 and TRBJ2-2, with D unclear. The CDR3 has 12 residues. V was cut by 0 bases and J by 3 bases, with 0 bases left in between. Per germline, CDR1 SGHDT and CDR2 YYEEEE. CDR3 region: CASSLDTGELFF. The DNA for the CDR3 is TGTGCCAGCAGCTTGGACACCGGGGAGCTGTTTTTT.

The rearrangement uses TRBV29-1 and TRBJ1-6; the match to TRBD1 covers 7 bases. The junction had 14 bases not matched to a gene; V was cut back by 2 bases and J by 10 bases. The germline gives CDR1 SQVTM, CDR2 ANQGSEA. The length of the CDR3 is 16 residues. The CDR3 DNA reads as TGCAGCGTTGAACAAGGGGCGACAGGGCCGCAATCACCCCTCCACTTT. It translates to CSVEQGATGPQSPLHF.

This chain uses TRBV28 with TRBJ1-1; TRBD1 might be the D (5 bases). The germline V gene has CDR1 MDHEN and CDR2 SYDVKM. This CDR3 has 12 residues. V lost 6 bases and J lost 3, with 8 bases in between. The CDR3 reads CASSSTDTEAFF. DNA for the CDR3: TGTGCCAGCAGCTCGACAGACACTGAAGCTTTCTTT.

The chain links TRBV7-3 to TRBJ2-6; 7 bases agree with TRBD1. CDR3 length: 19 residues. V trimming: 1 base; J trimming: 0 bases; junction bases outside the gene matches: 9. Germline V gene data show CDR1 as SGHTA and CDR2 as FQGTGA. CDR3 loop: CASSLKLRGRRSGANVLTF. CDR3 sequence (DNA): TGTGCCAGCAGCTTAAAATTGAGGGGGCGACGCTCTGGGGCCAACGTCCTGACTTTC.

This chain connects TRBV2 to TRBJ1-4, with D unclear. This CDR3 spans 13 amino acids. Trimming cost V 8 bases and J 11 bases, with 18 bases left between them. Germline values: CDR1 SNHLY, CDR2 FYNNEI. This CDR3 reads CASLIGPQSKLFF. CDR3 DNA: TGTGCCAGCCTTATAGGACCTCAGTCTAAACTGTTTTTT.

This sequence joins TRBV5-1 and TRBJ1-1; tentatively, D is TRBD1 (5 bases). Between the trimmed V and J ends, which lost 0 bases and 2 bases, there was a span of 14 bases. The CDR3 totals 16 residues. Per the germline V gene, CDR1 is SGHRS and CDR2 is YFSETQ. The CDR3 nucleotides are TGCGCCAGCAGCTTGGCCGGGACTTTTTTTAACACTGAAGCTTTCTTT. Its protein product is CASSLAGTFFNTEAFF.

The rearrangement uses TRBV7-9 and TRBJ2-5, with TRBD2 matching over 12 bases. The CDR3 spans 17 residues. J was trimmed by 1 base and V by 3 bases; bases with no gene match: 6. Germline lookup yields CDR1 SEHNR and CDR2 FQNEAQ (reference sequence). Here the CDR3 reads CASSFDTSGGPQETQYF. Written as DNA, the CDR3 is TGTGCCAGCAGCTTCGATACTAGCGGGGGGCCCCAAGAGACCCAGTACTTC.

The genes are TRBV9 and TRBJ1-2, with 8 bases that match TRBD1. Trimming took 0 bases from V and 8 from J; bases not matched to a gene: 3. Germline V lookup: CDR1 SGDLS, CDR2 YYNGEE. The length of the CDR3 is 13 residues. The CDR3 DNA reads TGTGCCAGCAGCGTAGAAACAGGGGGAGGCTACACCTTC. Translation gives CASSVETGGGYTF. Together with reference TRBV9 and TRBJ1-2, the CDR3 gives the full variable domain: DSGVTQTPKHLITATGQRVTLRCSPRSGDLSVYWYQQSLDQGLQFLIQYYNGEERAKGNILERFSAQQFPDLHSELNLSSLELGDSALYFCASSVETGGGYTFGSGTRLTVV.

DNA for the CDR3: TGTGCCAGCAGCTTACCCGAGGACCAAGGGGGGGATGAGCAGTTCTTC. Translation: CASSLPEDQGGDEQFF. The J gene is TRBJ2-1, the V gene TRBV7-2, with a tentative D call TRBD2 (7 bases). The CDR3 sequence is 16 residues long. V lost 2 bases, J lost 8 bases, and 19 bases lay in between. Germline CDR1 and CDR2: SGHTA and FQGNSA.

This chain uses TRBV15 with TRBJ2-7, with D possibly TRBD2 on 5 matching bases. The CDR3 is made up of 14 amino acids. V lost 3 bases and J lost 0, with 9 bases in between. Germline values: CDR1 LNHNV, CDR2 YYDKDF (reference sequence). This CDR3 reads CATSSRTYSYEQYF. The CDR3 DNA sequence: TGTGCCACCAGCAGTAGGACTTACTCCTACGAGCAGTACTTC.

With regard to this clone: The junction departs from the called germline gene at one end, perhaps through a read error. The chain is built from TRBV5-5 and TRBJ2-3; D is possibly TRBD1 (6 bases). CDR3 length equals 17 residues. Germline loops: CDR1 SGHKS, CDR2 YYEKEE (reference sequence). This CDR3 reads CASSLELEAGTTDTQYF. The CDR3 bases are TGTGCCAGCAGTTTGGAACTTGAGGCCGGGACAACGGATACGCAGTATTTT.

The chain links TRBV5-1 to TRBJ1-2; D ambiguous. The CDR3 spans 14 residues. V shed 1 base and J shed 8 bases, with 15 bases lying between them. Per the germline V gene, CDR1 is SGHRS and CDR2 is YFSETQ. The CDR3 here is CASSLKAEVKGYTF. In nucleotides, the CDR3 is TGCGCCAGCAGCTTGAAGGCAGAGGTTAAGGGCTACACCTTC.

The CDR3 DNA reads as TGTGCCACCAGCAGAGTCCCCGGAGGTAGCAGGGAGGCGCGGGAGCTGTTTTTT. It is translated as CATSRVPGGSREARELFF. This chain links TRBV15 with TRBJ2-2, with D perhaps TRBD2 (6 bases). CDR1 is LNHNV, CDR2 YYDKDF, per germline (reference sequence). The CDR3 is 18 amino acids. Trimming removed 1 base from V and 9 bases from J, with 24 bases in between.

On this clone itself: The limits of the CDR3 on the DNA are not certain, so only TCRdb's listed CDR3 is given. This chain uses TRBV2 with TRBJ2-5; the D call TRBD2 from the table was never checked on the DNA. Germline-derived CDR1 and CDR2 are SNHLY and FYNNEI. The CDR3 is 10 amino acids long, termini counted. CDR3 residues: CASTSETQYF.

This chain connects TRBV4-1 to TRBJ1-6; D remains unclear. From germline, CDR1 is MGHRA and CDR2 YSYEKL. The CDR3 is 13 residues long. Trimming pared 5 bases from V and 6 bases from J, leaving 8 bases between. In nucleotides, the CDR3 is TGCGCCAGCAGCAGCCCAGGTAATTCACCCCTCCACTTT. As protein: CASSSPGNSPLHF.